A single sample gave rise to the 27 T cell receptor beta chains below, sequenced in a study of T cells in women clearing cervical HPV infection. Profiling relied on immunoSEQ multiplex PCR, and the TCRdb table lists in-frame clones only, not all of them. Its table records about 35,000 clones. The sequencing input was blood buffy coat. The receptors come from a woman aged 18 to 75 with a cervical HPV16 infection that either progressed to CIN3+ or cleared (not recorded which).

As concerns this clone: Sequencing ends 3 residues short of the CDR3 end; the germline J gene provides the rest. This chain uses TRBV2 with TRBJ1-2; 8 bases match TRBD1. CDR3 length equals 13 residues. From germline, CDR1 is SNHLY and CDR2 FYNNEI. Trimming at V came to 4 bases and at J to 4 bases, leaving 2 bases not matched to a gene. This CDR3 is CASSAGQGYGYTF. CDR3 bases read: TGTGCCAGCAGTGCCGGACAGGGCTATGGC. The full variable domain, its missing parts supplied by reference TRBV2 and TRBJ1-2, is EPEVTQTPSHQVTQMGQEVILRCVPISNHLYFYWYRQILGQKVEFLVSFYNNEISEKSEIFDDQFSVERPDGSNFTLKIRSTKLEDSAMYFCASSAGQGYGYTFGSGTRLTVV.

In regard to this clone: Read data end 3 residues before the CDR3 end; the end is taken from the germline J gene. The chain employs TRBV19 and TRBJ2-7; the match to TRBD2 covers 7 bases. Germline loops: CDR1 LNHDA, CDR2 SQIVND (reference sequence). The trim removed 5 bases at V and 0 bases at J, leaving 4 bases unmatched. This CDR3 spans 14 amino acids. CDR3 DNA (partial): TGTGCCAGTAGTCAACGGACTAGCTCCTACGAG. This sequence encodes CASSQRTSSYE. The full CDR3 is CASSQRTSSYEQYF.

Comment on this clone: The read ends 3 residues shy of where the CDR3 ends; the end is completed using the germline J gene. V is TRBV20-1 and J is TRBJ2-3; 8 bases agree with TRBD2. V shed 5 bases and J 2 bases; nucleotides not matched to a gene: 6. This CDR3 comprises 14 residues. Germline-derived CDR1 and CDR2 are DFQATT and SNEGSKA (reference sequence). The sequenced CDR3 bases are TGCAGTGCTCCCATAGCGGGAAACACAGATACG. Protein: CSAPIAGNTDT. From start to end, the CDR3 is CSAPIAGNTDTQYF.

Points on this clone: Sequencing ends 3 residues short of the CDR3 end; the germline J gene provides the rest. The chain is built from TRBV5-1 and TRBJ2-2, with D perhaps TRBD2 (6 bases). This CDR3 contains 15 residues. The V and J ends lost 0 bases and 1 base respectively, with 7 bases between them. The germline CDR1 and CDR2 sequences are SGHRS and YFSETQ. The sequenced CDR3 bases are TGCGCCAGCAGCTTGGTTAGCGGGAACACCGGGGAG. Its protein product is CASSLVSGNTGE. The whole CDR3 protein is CASSLVSGNTGELFF.

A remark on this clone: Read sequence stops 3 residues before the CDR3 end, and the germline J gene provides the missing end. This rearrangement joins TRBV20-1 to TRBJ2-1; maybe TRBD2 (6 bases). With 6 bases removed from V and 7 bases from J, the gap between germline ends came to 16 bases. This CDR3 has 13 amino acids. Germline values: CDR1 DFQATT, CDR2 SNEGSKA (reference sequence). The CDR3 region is CSALRGIGNEQFF. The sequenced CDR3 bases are TGCAGTGCCTTGCGGGGAATAGGGAATGAG.

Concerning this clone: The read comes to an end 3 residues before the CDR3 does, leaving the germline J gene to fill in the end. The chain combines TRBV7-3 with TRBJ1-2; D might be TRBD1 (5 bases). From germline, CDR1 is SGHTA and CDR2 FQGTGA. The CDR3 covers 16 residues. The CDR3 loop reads CASSLSGRGLTDTYTF. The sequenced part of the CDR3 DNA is TGTGCCAGCAGCCTCAGCGGGAGGGGACTCACAGATACC.

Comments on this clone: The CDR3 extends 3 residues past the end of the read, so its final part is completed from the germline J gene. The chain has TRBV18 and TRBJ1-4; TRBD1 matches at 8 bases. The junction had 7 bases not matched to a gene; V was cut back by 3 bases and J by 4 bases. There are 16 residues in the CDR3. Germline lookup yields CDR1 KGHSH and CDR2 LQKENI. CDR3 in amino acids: CASSPDRVGGNEKLFF. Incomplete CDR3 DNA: TGTGCCAGCTCACCGGACAGGGTTGGGGGTAATGAAAAA. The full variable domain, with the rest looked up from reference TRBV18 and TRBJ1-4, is NAGVMQNPRHLVRRRGQEARLRCSPMKGHSHVYWYRQLPEEGLKFMVYLQKENIIDESGMPKERFSAEFPKEGPSILRIQQVVRGDSAAYFCASSPDRVGGNEKLFFGSGTQLSVL.

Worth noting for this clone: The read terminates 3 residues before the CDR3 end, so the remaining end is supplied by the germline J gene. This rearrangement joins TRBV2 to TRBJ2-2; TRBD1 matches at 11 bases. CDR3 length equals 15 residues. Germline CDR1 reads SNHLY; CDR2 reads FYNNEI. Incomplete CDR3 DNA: TGTGCCAGCAGTGGGACAGGGGGCGGTAATTCACCG. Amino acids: CASSGTGGGNSP. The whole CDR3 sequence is CASSGTGGGNSPLFF. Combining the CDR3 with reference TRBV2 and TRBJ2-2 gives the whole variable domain EPEVTQTPSHQVTQMGQEVILRCVPISNHLYFYWYRQILGQKVEFLVSFYNNEISEKSEIFDDQFSVERPDGSNFTLKIRSTKLEDSAMYFCASSGTGGGNSPLFFGEGSRLTVL.

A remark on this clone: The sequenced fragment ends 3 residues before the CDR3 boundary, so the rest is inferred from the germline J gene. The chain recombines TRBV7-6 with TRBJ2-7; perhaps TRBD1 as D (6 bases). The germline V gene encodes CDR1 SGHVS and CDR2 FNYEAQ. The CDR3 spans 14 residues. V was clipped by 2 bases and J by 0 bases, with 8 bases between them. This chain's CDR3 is CASSLRQDSYEQYF. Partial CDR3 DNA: TGTGCCAGCAGCTTAAGACAGGACTCCTACGAG.

The CDR3 spells CSGRQGSNTEAFF. CDR3 bases read: TGCAGCGGTAGACAGGGATCGAACACTGAA. The chain couples TRBV29-1 to TRBJ1-1, with 7 bases lining up with TRBD1. With the read ending 3 residues before the CDR3 end, the germline J gene is used to fill in that end. V shed 7 bases and J 1 base; nucleotides not matched to a gene: 6. The CDR3 has 13 residues. Germline V gene data show CDR1 as SQVTM and CDR2 as ANQGSEA.

The covered CDR3 bases are TGCGCCAGCAGCTTGGAGTCGACTACCAAAGAGACC. Translation: CASSLESTTKET. The full CDR3 reads CASSLESTTKETQYF. The chain joins TRBV5-1 to TRBJ2-5, with a possible D match to TRBD2 (5 bases). Read coverage stops 3 residues before the CDR3 terminus; the germline J gene supplies the remainder. The germline CDR1 and CDR2 sequences are SGHRS and YFSETQ. The V and J ends lost 0 bases and 3 bases respectively, with 12 bases between them. This CDR3 is built from 15 residues.

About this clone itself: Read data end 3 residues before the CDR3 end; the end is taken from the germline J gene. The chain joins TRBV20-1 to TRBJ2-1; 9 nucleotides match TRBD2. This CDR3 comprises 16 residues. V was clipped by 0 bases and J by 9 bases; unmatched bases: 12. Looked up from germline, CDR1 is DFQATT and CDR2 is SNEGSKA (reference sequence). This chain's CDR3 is CSARDRLAVNTGEQFF. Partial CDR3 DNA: TGCAGTGCTAGAGACCGACTAGCGGTGAATACAGGTGAG.

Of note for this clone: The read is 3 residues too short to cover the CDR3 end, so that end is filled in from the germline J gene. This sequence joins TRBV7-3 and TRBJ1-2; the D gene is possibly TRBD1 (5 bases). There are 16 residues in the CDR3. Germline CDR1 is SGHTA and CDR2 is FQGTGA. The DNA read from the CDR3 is TGTGCCAGCAGCCCATACCGGGACTCAGAGGGTCACGAC. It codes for CASSPYRDSEGHD. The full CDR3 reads CASSPYRDSEGHDYTF.

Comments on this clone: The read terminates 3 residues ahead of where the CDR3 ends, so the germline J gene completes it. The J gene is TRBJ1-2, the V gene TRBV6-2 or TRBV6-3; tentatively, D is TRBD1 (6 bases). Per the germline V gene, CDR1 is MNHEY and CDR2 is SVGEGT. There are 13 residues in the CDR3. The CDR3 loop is CASSPQGIGDYTF. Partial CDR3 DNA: TGTGCCAGCAGCCCACAGGGAATCGGAGAC.

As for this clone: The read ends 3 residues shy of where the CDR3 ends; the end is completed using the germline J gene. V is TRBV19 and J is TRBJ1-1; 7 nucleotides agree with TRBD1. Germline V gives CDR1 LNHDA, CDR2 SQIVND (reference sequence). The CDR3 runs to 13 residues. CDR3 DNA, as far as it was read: TGTGCCAGTAAACCTACAGGGGTGTCCGGA. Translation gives CASKPTGVSG. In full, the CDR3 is CASKPTGVSGAFF.

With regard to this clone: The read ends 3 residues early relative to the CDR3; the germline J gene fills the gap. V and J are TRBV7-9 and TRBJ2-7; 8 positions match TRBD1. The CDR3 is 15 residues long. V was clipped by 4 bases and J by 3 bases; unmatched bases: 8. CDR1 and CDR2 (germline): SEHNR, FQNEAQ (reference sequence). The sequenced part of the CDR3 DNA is TGTGCCAGCAGCTCCCGGGACAGGAACCACTACGAG. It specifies CASSSRDRNHYE. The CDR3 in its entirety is CASSSRDRNHYEQYF.

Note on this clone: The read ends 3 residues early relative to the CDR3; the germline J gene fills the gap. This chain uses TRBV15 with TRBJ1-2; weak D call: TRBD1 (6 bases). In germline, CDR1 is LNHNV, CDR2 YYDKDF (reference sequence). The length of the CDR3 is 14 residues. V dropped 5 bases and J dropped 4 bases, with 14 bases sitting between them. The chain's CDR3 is CATSPQGQFYGYTF. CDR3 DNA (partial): TGTGCCACCAGCCCTCAGGGGCAGTTCTATGGC.

The covered CDR3 bases are TGTGCCAGTAGTATTGGGACAGAGAATGAAAAA. This sequence encodes CASSIGTENEK. The whole CDR3 protein reads CASSIGTENEKLFF. The chain employs TRBV19 and TRBJ1-4; 7 nucleotides align to TRBD1. The read falls 3 residues short of the CDR3 end, and the missing part is taken from the germline J gene. The CDR3 consists of 14 residues. The germline CDR1 and CDR2 sequences are LNHDA and SQIVND (reference sequence). With V trimmed by 3 bases and J by 5 bases, 3 bases remained unmatched.

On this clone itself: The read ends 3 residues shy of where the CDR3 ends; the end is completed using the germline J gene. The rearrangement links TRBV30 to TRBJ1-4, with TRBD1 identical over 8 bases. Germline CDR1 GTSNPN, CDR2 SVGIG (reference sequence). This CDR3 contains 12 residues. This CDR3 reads CAWTRTGSKLFF. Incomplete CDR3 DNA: TGTGCCTGGACTCGGACAGGGAGCAAA. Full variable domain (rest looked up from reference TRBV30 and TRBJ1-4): SQTIHQWPATLVQPVGSPLSLECTVEGTSNPNLYWYRQAAGRGLQLLFYSVGIGQISSEVPQNLSASRPQDRQFILSSKKLLLSDSGFYLCAWTRTGSKLFFGSGTQLSVL.

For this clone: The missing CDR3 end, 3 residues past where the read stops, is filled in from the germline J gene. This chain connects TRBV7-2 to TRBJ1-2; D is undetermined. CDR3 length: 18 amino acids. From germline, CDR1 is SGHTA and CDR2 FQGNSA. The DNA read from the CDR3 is TGTGCCAGCAGCTTAGCAGCCTCCTACAGCCATGCCAAAAACATC. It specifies CASSLAASYSHAKNI. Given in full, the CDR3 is CASSLAASYSHAKNIYTF.

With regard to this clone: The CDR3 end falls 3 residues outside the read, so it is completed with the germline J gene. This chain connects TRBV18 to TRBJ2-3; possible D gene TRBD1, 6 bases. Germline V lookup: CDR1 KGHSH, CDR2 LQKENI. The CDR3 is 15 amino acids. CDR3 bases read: TGTGCCAGCTCACCTGACACAGGGTACGGTCAGCCG. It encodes CASSPDTGYGQP. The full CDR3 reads CASSPDTGYGQPQYF.

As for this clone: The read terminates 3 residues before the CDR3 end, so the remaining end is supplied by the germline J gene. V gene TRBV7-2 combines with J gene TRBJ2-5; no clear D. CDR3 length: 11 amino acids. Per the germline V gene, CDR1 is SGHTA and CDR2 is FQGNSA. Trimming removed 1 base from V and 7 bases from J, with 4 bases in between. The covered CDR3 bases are TGTGCCAGCAGCTTAGTGGCGACC. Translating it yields CASSLVAT. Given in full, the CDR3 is CASSLVATQYF.

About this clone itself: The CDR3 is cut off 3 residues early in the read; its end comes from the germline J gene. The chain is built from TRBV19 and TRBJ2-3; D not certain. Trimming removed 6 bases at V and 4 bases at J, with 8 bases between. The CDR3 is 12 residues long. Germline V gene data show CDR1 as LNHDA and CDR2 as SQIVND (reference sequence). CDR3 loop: CASSETADTQYF. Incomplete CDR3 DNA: TGTGCCAGTAGCGAAACGGCAGATACG.

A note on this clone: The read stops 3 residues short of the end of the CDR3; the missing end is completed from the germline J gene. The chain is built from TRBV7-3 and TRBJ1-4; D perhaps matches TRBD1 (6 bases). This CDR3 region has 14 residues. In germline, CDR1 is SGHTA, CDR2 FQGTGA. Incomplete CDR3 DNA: TGTGCCAGCAGCCTCCGGGACAAAAATTCACCA. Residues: CASSLRDKNSP. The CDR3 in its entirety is CASSLRDKNSPLFF.

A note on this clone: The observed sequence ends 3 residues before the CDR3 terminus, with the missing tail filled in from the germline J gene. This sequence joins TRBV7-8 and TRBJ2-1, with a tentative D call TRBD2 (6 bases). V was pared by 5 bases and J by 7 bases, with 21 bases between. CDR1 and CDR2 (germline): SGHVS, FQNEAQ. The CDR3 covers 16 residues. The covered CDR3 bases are TGTGCCAGCAGCGAAAAAGCGGGCCAGACGTGGAATGAG. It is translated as CASSEKAGQTWNE. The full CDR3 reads CASSEKAGQTWNEQFF.

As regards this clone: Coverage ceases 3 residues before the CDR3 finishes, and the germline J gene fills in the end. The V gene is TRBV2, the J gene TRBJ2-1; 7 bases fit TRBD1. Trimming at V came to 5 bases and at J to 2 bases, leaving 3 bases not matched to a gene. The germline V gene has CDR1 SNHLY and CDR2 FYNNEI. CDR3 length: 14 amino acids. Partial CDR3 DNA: TGTGCCAGCAGTTACGGGACAGCCTACAATGAG. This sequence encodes CASSYGTAYNE. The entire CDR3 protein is CASSYGTAYNEQFF.

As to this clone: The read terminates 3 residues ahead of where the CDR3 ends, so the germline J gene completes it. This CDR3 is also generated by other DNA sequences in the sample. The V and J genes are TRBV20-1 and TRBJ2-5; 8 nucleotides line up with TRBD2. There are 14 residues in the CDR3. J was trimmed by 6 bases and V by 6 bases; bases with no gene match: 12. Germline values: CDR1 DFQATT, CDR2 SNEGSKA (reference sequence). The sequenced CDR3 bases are TGCAGTGCAAACCCGACTAGCGAGCTGAAGACC. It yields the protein CSANPTSELKT. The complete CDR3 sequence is CSANPTSELKTQYF.